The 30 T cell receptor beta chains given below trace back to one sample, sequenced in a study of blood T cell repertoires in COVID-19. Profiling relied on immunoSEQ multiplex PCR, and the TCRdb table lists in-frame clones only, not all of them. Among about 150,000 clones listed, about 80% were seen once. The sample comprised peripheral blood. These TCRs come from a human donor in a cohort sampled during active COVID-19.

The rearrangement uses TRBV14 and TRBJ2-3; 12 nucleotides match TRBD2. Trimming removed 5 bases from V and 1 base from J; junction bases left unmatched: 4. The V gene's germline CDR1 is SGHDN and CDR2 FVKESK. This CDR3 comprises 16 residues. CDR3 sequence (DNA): TGTGCCAGCAGCACTTCTAGCGGGGGGGGCACAGATACGCAGTATTTT. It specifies CASSTSSGGGTDTQYF.

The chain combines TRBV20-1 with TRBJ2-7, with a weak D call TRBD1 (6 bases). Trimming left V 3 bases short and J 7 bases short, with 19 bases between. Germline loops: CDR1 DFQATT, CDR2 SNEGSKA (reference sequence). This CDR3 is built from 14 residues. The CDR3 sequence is CSASSQGMTGEQYF. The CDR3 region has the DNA TGCAGTGCTAGTAGCCAGGGGATGACTGGGGAGCAGTACTTC.

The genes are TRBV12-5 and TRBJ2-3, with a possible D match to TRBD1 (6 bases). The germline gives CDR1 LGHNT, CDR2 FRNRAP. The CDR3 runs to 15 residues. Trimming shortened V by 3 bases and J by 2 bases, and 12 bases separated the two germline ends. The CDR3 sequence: CASGLGGGLTDTQYF. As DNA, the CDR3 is TGTGCTAGTGGTTTAGGGGGTGGTCTCACAGATACGCAGTATTTT.

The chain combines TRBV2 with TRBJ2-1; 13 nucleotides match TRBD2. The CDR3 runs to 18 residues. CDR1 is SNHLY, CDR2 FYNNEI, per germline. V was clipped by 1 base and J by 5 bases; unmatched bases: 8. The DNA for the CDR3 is TGTGCCAGCAGTGAAGGTAGGACTAGCGGGGGCCGGGACAATGAGCAGTTCTTC. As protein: CASSEGRTSGGRDNEQFF.

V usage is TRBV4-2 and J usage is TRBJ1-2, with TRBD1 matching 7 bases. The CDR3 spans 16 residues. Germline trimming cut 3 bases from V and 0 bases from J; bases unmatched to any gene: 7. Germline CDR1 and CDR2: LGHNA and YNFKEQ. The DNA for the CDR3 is TGTGCCAGCAGCCAGGGGGGCCAGGGGGCTAACTATGGCTACACCTTC. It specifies CASSQGGQGANYGYTF.

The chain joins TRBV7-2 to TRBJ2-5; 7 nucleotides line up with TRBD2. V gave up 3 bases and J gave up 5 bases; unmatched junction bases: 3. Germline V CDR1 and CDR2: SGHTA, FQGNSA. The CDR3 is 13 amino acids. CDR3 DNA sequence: TGTGCCAGCAGCTTGTACGGGGGGGAGACCCAGTACTTC. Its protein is CASSLYGGETQYF.

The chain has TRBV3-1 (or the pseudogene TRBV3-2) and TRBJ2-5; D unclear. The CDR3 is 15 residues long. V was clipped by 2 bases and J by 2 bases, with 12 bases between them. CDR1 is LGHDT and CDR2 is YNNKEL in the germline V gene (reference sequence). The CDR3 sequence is CASSQSVVQQETQYF. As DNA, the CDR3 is TGTGCCAGCAGCCAAAGCGTGGTCCAACAAGAGACCCAGTACTTC.

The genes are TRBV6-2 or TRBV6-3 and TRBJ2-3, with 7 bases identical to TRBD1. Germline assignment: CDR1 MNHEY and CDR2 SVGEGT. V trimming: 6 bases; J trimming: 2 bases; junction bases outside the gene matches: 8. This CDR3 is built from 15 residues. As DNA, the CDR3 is TGTGCCAGCAGCTATTACAGGGGACACACAGATACGCAGTATTTT. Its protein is CASSYYRGHTDTQYF.

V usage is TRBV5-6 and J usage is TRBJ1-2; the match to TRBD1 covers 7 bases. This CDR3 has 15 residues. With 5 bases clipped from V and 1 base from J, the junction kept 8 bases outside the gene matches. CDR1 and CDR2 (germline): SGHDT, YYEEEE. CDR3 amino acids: CASRTGTVDNYGYTF. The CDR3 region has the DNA TGTGCCAGCAGAACCGGGACAGTAGATAACTATGGCTACACCTTC.

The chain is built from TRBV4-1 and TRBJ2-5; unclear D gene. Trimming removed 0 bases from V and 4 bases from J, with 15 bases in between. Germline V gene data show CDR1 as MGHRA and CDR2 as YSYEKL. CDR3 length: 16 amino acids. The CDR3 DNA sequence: TGCGCCAGCAGCCAAGATCTGTTCCCGCGGCGAGAGACCCAGTACTTC. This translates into CASSQDLFPRRETQYF.

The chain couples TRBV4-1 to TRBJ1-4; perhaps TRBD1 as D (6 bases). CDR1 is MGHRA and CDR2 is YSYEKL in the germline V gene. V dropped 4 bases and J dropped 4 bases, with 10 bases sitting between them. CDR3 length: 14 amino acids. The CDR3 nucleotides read TGCGCCAGCAGCCGGAAACAGGGTAATGAAAAACTGTTTTTT. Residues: CASSRKQGNEKLFF.

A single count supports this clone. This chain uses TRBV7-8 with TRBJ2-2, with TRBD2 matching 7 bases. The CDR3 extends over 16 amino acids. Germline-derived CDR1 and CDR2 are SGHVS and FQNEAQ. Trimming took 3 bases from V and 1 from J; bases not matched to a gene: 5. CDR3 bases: TGTGCCAGCAGCTTTGTCGGGGGGAGGAACACCGGGGAGCTGTTTTTT. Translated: CASSFVGGRNTGELFF.

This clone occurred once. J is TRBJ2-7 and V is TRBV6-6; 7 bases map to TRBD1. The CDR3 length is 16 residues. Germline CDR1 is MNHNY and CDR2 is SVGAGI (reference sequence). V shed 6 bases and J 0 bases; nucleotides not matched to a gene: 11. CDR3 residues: CASSDAGTVASYEQYF. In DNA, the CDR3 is TGTGCCAGCAGCGACGCCGGGACAGTCGCCTCCTACGAGCAGTACTTC.

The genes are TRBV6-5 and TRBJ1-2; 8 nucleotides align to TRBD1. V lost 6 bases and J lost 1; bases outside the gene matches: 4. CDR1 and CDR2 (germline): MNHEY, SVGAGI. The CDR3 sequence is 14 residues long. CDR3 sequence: CASRQGGGNYGYTF. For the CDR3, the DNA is TGTGCCAGCAGACAGGGGGGAGGTAACTATGGCTACACCTTC.

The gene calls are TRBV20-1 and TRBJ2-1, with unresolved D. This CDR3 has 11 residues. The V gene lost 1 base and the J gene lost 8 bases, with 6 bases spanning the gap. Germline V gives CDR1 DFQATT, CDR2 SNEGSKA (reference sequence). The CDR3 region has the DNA TGCAGTGCTAGAGCTAGTTATGAGCAGTTCTTC. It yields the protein CSARASYEQFF.

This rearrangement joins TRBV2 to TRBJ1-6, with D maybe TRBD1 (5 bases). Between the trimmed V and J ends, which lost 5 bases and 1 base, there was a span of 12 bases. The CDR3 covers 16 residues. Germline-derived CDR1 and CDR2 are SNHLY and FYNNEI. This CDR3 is CASSFQQASYNSPLHF. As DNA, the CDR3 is TGTGCCAGCAGTTTCCAACAGGCGTCCTATAATTCACCCCTCCACTTT.

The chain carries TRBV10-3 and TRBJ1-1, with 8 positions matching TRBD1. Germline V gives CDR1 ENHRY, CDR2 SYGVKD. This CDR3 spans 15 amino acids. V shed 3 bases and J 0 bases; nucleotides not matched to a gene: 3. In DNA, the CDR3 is TGTGCCATCAGTGAAGGGACAGGCTTGAACACTGAAGCTTTCTTT. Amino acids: CAISEGTGLNTEAFF.

The CDR3 DNA follows: TGTGCCAGCAGCTCCCGGACTGCCGGGGAGCTGTTTTTT. Its protein product is CASSSRTAGELFF. The chain combines TRBV11-3 with TRBJ2-2; TRBD2 might be the D (5 bases). Germline V gene lookup returns CDR1 SGHNT and CDR2 YENEEA. Between the trimmed V and J ends, which lost 4 bases and 6 bases, there was a span of 9 bases. This CDR3 comprises 13 residues. The full variable domain, rest sourced from reference TRBV11-3 and TRBJ2-2, is EAGVVQSPRYKIIEKKQPVAFWCNPISGHNTLYWYLQNLGQGPELLIRYENEEAVDDSQLPKDRFSAERLKGVDSTLKIQPAELGDSAVYLCASSSRTAGELFFGEGSRLTVL.

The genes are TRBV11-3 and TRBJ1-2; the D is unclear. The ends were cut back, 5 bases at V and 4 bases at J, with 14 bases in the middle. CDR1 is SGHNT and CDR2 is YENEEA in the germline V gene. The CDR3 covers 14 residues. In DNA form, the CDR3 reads TGTGCCAGCAGCCTCCGGTCAGCGAGCTATGGCTACACCTTC. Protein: CASSLRSASYGYTF.

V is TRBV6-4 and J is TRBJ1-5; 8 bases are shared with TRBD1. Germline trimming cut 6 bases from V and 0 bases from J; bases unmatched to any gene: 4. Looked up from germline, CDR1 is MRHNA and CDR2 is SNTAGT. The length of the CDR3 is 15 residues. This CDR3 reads CASRRTGNSNQPQHF. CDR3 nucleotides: TGTGCCAGCAGGAGGACAGGGAATAGCAATCAGCCCCAGCATTTT.

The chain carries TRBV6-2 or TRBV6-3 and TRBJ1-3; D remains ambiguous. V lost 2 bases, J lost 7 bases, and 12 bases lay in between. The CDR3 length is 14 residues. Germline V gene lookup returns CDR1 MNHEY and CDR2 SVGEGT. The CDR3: CASSYGKQRNTIYF. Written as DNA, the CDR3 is TGTGCCAGCAGTTACGGCAAGCAGCGGAACACCATATATTTT.

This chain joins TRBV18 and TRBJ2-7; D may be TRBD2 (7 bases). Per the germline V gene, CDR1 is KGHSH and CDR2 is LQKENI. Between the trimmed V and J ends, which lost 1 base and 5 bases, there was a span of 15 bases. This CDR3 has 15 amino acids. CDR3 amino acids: CASSPQGGGINEQYF. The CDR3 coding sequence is TGTGCCAGCTCACCACAGGGAGGGGGAATTAACGAGCAGTACTTC.

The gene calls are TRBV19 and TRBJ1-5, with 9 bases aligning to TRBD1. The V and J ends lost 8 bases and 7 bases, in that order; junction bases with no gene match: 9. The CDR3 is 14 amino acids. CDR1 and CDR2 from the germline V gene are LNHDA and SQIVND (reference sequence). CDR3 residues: CASGHRGLGQPQHF. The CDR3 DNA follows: TGTGCCAGTGGACACAGGGGGCTCGGCCAGCCCCAGCATTTT.

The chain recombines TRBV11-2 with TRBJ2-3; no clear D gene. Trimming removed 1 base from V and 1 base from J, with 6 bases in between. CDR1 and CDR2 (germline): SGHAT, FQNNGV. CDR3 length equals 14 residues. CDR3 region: CASSLVARTDTQYF. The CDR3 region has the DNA TGTGCCAGCAGCTTAGTAGCTCGCACAGATACGCAGTATTTT.

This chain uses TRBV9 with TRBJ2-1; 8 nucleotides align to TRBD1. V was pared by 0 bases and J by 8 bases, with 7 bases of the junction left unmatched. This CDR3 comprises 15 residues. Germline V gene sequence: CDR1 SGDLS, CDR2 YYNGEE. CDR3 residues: CASSVAWTGKDEQFF. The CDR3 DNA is TGTGCCAGCAGCGTAGCCTGGACAGGGAAGGATGAGCAGTTCTTC.

CDR3 DNA: TGTGCCAGCAGCCAAGACGGGAGCTCCTACGAGCAGTACTTC. This encodes CASSQDGSSYEQYF. The V gene is TRBV3-1 (or the pseudogene TRBV3-2), the J gene TRBJ2-7; TRBD2 might be the D (6 bases). CDR3 length equals 14 residues. Germline V gene lookup returns CDR1 LGHDT and CDR2 YNNKEL (reference sequence). Trimming cost V 0 bases and J 0 bases, with 6 bases left between them.

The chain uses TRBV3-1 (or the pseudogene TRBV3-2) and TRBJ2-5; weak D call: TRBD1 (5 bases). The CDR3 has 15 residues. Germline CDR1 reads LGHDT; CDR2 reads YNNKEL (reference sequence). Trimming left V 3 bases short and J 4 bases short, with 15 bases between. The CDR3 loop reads CASSQNIGRGETQYF. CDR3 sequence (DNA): TGTGCCAGCAGCCAGAATATAGGAAGGGGAGAGACCCAGTACTTC.

This CDR3 is CATAPHRLADTQYF. CDR3 bases: TGTGCCACCGCCCCCCACAGGCTCGCAGATACGCAGTATTTT. The chain carries TRBV19 and TRBJ2-3, with D perhaps TRBD1 (5 bases). The ends were cut back, 10 bases at V and 4 bases at J, with 18 bases in the middle. The CDR3 consists of 14 residues. Per the germline V gene, CDR1 is LNHDA and CDR2 is SQIVND (reference sequence). The complete variable domain, with remaining parts taken from reference TRBV19 and TRBJ2-3, reads DGGITQSPKYLFRKEGQNVTLSCEQNLNHDAMYWYRQDPGQGLRLIYYSQIVNDFQKGDIAEGYSVSREKKESFPLTVTSAQKNPTAFYLCATAPHRLADTQYFGPGTRLTVL.

This CDR3 reads CASHEGRSSYNSPLHF. CDR3 in DNA: TGTGCCAGCCATGAGGGCCGGAGCTCCTATAATTCACCCCTCCACTTT. This chain links TRBV25-1 with TRBJ1-6; D not resolved. V was shortened by 8 bases and J by 0 bases, with 14 bases between the two germline ends. Germline CDR1 and CDR2: MGHDK and SYGVNS. The CDR3 totals 16 residues.

DNA of the CDR3: TGTGCCAGCAGCTTGGACAGGGGGGACACCATATATTTT. Encoded protein: CASSLDRGDTIYF. The chain recombines TRBV7-3 with TRBJ1-3; 10 nucleotides align to TRBD1. The CDR3 contains 13 residues. The germline CDR1 and CDR2 sequences are SGHTA and FQGTGA. V shed 3 bases and J 8 bases; nucleotides not matched to a gene: 1.